This T cell receptor beta chain was sequenced for a study of blood T cells in healthy people across ages. Study-wide results and limits: Roughly linearly, TCR beta diversity per million T cells fell as age increased. Fewer expanded clones and more diversity marked long-lived versus aged donors.

The CDR3 spans 17 residues. V lost 7 bases and J lost 4; bases outside the gene matches: 19. The germline V gene has CDR1 SQVTM and CDR2 ANQGSEA. A sample-barcoded 5' primer and a J-beta primer mix were used in a second PCR of roughly 7 to 11 cycles. TCRdb used MiXCR to reprocess the 5' RACE reads, holding one entry per CDR3 protein. The profile covers some 850,000 distinct CDR3 sequences, with under 30% appearing a single time and over 2.5% taken by the ten largest. In its sample, this clonotype was seen a few times. Its antigen is currently unknown. The sample was also linked to a second study, of T cells of mothers and their children.

The V call is TRBV29-1, the J call TRBJ2-5; 9 nucleotides align to TRBD1. The receptor comes from a boy between 5 and 17 years old in good health. The specimen was blood. CDR3 nucleotides: TGCAGCGCCGACTCGCTTCCGGACAGGGGAAGTGGAGAGACCCAGTACTTC. This codes for CSADSLPDRGSGETQYF.